The text below deals with one T cell receptor (beta chain). Its specificity is unknown. Trimming removed 1 base at V and 10 bases at J, with 8 bases between. Germline V CDR1 and CDR2: SEHNR, FQNEAQ (reference sequence). This CDR3 contains 12 residues. This entry belongs to a study of T cells after yellow fever vaccination. Looking at the study overall: For low cell numbers, libraries were made with SMART-Seq v4 Ultra Low Input. Points from the study as a whole: It was the secondary response that reached its peak faster, day 5 versus 15, but it was weaker. Highly abundant clonotypes carried over from the bulk population could end up in FACS-sorted repertoires as contaminants.

Universal primer sites and UMIs were introduced during 5'RACE template-switching synthesis of TCR cDNA. TCRdb recomputed calls from the 5' RACE reads with MiXCR, one row per CDR3 protein. This table holds 150,000 to 200,000 distinct CDR3 sequences, roughly 9.6% found once. The TCR was taken from a man younger than 30 who received the YFV17D yellow fever vaccine. This sample comprised CD8+ T cells sorted from PBMCs, obtained 15 days after the yellow fever booster vaccination. The chain links TRBV7-9 to TRBJ2-1, with D maybe TRBD1 (5 bases). CDR3 amino acids: CASSLGAGEQFF. CDR3 sequence (DNA): TGTGCCAGCAGCTTAGGTGCAGGGGAGCAGTTCTTC.